A single sample is the source of the 11 T cell receptor beta chains below, sequenced in a study of blood T cell repertoires in COVID-19. The assay was immunoSEQ multiplex PCR, and TCRdb's table has in-frame clones only and misses some. The sample includes around 130,000 clones, roughly 89% seen only once; the top ten take 2% to 2.5%. Sequencing was carried out using peripheral blood. These receptors all come from a woman in her fifties or sixties with acute or convalescent COVID-19.

J is TRBJ2-4 and V is TRBV4-3; a possible D gene is TRBD2 (7 bases). Trimming removed 4 bases from V and 8 bases from J, with 15 bases in between. The CDR3 is 14 residues long. The germline gives CDR1 LGHNA, CDR2 YSLEER. The CDR3 bases are TGCGCCAGCAGCCCTAGGGGGGGCACGGACATTCAGTACTTC. Its protein product is CASSPRGGTDIQYF.

This rearrangement joins TRBV6-2 or TRBV6-3 to TRBJ1-3, with no clear D. This CDR3 has 14 residues. V was shortened by 1 base and J by 1 base, with 5 bases between the two germline ends. Germline V gives CDR1 MNHEY, CDR2 SVGEGT. The CDR3 coding sequence is TGTGCCAGCAGTTACTTCGGTTCTGGAAACACCATATATTTT. Translated: CASSYFGSGNTIYF.

The chain has TRBV3-1 (or the pseudogene TRBV3-2) and TRBJ2-3, with TRBD2 matching 8 bases. Germline CDR1 and CDR2: LGHDT and YNNKEL (reference sequence). The junction had 10 bases not matched to a gene; V was cut back by 1 base and J by 4 bases. CDR3 size: 17 residues. The CDR3 loop is CASSQVIGGRQADTQYF. The CDR3 DNA reads TGTGCCAGCAGCCAAGTTATTGGCGGGAGGCAGGCAGATACGCAGTATTTT.

The CDR3 DNA is TGTGCCAGCTCACCGGGGACAGGGGGCCCCCGTAGCTCTGGGGCCAACGTCCTGACTTTC. Translation gives CASSPGTGGPRSSGANVLTF. This sequence joins TRBV18 and TRBJ2-6; 12 bases are a match to TRBD1. The germline CDR1 and CDR2 sequences are KGHSH and LQKENI. CDR3 length: 20 amino acids. V was pared by 3 bases and J by 0 bases, with 9 bases of the junction left unmatched.

This chain links TRBV2 with TRBJ2-7, with 9 bases identical to TRBD2. There are 13 residues in the CDR3. V lost 5 bases and J lost 6; bases outside the gene matches: 5. The germline V gene has CDR1 SNHLY and CDR2 FYNNEI. The CDR3 loop reads CASSPGTSSEQYF. The CDR3 DNA follows: TGTGCCAGCAGTCCCGGGACTAGCAGCGAGCAGTACTTC.

The chain links TRBV7-2 to TRBJ2-1; 16 positions agree with TRBD2. Trimming cost V 8 bases and J 7 bases; bases outside gene matches: 8. This CDR3 is built from 16 residues. The germline V gene has CDR1 SGHTA and CDR2 FQGNSA. This CDR3 is CASSPGGLAGGNEQFF. CDR3 nucleotide sequence: TGTGCCAGCTCTCCTGGGGGACTAGCGGGAGGGAATGAGCAGTTCTTC. The full variable domain, with the rest looked up from reference TRBV7-2 and TRBJ2-1, is GAGVSQSPSNKVTEKGKDVELRCDPISGHTALYWYRQSLGQGLEFLIYFQGNSAPDKSGLPSDRFSAERTGGSVSTLTIQRTQQEDSAVYLCASSPGGLAGGNEQFFGPGTRLTVL.

This clone was picked up one time. The rearrangement uses TRBV4-1 and TRBJ2-1; 12 nucleotides agree with TRBD2. The CDR3 consists of 18 residues. CDR1 is MGHRA, CDR2 YSYEKL, per germline. The J segment lost 7 bases and the V segment lost 0 bases, leaving 10 bases of the junction unmatched. CDR3 in DNA: TGCGCCAGCAGCCAAGATAGCCTAGCGGGGGGGCTAAGAAATGAGCAGTTCTTC. Translation gives CASSQDSLAGGLRNEQFF.

The chain links TRBV29-1 to TRBJ2-7; 11 bases fit TRBD2. The V gene end was trimmed by 1 base and the J gene end by 5 bases; junction bases not matched to a gene: 7. Germline V lookup: CDR1 SQVTM, CDR2 ANQGSEA. The CDR3 extends over 15 amino acids. DNA for the CDR3: TGCAGCGTTGAAGGAAATAGCGGGAGGGCAGACGAGCAGTACTTC. Encoded protein: CSVEGNSGRADEQYF.

The chain has TRBV7-2 and TRBJ2-1, with D perhaps matching TRBD2 (6 bases). V gave up 4 bases and J gave up 5 bases, with 9 bases separating them. The CDR3 totals 13 residues. Germline CDR1 is SGHTA and CDR2 is FQGNSA. CDR3 sequence: CASSSGLHNEQFF. The CDR3 region has the DNA TGTGCCAGCAGCTCGGGACTCCACAATGAGCAGTTCTTC.

V gene TRBV19 combines with J gene TRBJ2-1, with 7 bases fitting TRBD1. The ends lost 5 bases at V and 6 bases at J; junction bases unmatched: 10. The CDR3 has 15 amino acids. From germline, CDR1 is LNHDA and CDR2 SQIVND (reference sequence). As DNA, the CDR3 is TGTGCCAGTAGTCAGACAGGGTTCGCGACCAATGAGCAGTTCTTC. The encoded protein is CASSQTGFATNEQFF.

The chain joins TRBV5-1 to TRBJ2-1; no reliable D call. The V end was cut by 7 bases, the J end by 4 bases, with 15 bases between. The CDR3 covers 14 residues. CDR1 is SGHRS, CDR2 YFSETQ, per germline. The CDR3 reads CASSGRWAYNEQFF. The CDR3 nucleotides read TGCGCCAGCTCCGGCCGCTGGGCGTACAATGAGCAGTTCTTC. The complete variable domain, with remaining parts taken from reference TRBV5-1 and TRBJ2-1, reads KAGVTQTPRYLIKTRGQQVTLSCSPISGHRSVSWYQQTPGQGLQFLFEYFSETQRNKGNFPGRFSGRQFSNSRSEMNVSTLELGDSALYLCASSGRWAYNEQFFGPGTRLTVL.